This is a list of T cell receptor beta chains from one sample in a study of T-cell reconstitution after alpha-beta-depleted transplantation in children. A single record per CDR3 protein comes from TCRdb applying MiXCR to the PCR reads. The sample holds around 500,000 distinct CDR3 sequences, around 23% seen once. Sequencing used PBMCs, mostly from graft donor cells, obtained 360 days after TCRalphabeta/CD19-depleted stem cell transplant. Source of these receptors: a boy less than two years old who had a stem cell transplant for acute myeloid leukemia, so the T cells may come from the graft donor. The CDR3 runs from the conserved cysteine through the conserved F or W. Fields, in order: V gene, D gene, J gene, clone size, CDR3 protein, CDR3 DNA. The D gene is left open where the match is weak. The size entry is marked missing in some rows and otherwise reads once, few, many or a size class.

v_gene: TRBV27
d_gene: .
j_gene: TRBJ2-3
abundance: .
CDR3aa: CASSLTSLSTDTQYF
CDR3nt: TGTGCCAGCAGTTTGACTAGTCTGAGCACAGATACGCAGTATTTT

v_gene: TRBV12-3/TRBV12-4
d_gene: .
j_gene: TRBJ2-5
abundance: many
CDR3aa: CASSLRLGRGETQYF
CDR3nt: TGTGCCAGCAGTTTAAGGTTAGGTCGGGGAGAGACCCAGTACTTC

v_gene: TRBV20-1
d_gene: .
j_gene: TRBJ2-4
abundance: .
CDR3aa: CSARDLGHGRVAKNIQYF
CDR3nt: TGCAGTGCTAGAGATCTGGGCCACGGGAGAGTTGCCAAAAACATTCAGTACTTC

v_gene: TRBV15
d_gene: .
j_gene: TRBJ2-5
abundance: many
CDR3aa: CATSRAPDSKETQYF
CDR3nt: TGTGCCACCAGCAGAGCCCCCGACAGTAAAGAGACCCAGTACTTC

v_gene: TRBV18
d_gene: .
j_gene: TRBJ2-1
abundance: many
CDR3aa: CASSPPSGPEQFF
CDR3nt: TGTGCCAGCTCACCACCGTCAGGGCCTGAGCAGTTCTTC

v_gene: TRBV18
d_gene: .
j_gene: TRBJ1-2
abundance: few
CDR3aa: CASSPMRESYYGYTF
CDR3nt: TGTGCCAGCTCACCGATGAGGGAGTCCTACTATGGCTACACCTTC

v_gene: TRBV19
d_gene: .
j_gene: TRBJ1-3
abundance: many
CDR3aa: CASRKASSGNTIYF
CDR3nt: TGTGCCAGTAGAAAGGCCAGCTCTGGAAACACCATATATTTT

v_gene: TRBV21-1
d_gene: .
j_gene: TRBJ2-4
abundance: few
CDR3aa: CASSCMGKNIQYF
CDR3nt: TGTGCCAGCAGCTGTATGGGGAAAAACATTCAGTACTTC

v_gene: TRBV9
d_gene: TRBD1
j_gene: TRBJ2-2
abundance: few
CDR3aa: CASRAERGTGRTGELFF
CDR3nt: TGTGCCAGCAGGGCAGAGAGAGGGACAGGGAGGACCGGGGAGCTGTTTTTT

v_gene: TRBV20-1
d_gene: .
j_gene: TRBJ2-7
abundance: few
CDR3aa: CSARDTLRGPGEQYF
CDR3nt: TGCAGTGCTAGAGATACGTTGCGGGGTCCGGGCGAGCAGTACTTC

v_gene: TRBV11-2
d_gene: TRBD2
j_gene: TRBJ2-3
abundance: few
CDR3aa: CASSSWFGTSGDTQYF
CDR3nt: TGTGCCAGCAGCTCCTGGTTCGGGACTAGCGGGGATACGCAGTATTTT

v_gene: TRBV4-3
d_gene: .
j_gene: TRBJ2-5
abundance: few
CDR3aa: CASSQDGGETQYF
CDR3nt: TGCGCCAGCAGCCAAGATGGAGGAGAGACCCAGTACTTC

v_gene: TRBV13
d_gene: TRBD2
j_gene: TRBJ2-4
abundance: .
CDR3aa: CASTLGRSGLAEPLAKNIQYF
CDR3nt: TGTGCCAGCACACTCGGAAGATCGGGACTAGCGGAACCACTAGCCAAAAACATTCAGTACTTC

v_gene: TRBV29-1
d_gene: .
j_gene: TRBJ2-1
abundance: few
CDR3aa: CSVEPGYYNEQFF
CDR3nt: TGCAGCGTTGAGCCGGGATACTACAATGAGCAGTTCTTC

v_gene: TRBV20-1
d_gene: TRBD2
j_gene: TRBJ2-5
abundance: few
CDR3aa: CSAYPGGARETQYF
CDR3nt: TGCAGTGCGTACCCCGGGGGGGCACGGGAGACCCAGTACTTC

v_gene: TRBV6-1
d_gene: .
j_gene: TRBJ1-1
abundance: many
CDR3aa: CASTRNMNTEAFF
CDR3nt: TGTGCCAGCACGAGGAACATGAACACTGAAGCTTTCTTT

v_gene: TRBV20-1
d_gene: .
j_gene: TRBJ2-4
abundance: few
CDR3aa: CSADFLAKNIQYF
CDR3nt: TGCAGTGCTGATTTCTTAGCCAAAAACATTCAGTATTTC

v_gene: TRBV29-1
d_gene: .
j_gene: TRBJ2-3
abundance: many
CDR3aa: CSVGQLFTDTQYF
CDR3nt: TGCAGCGTTGGACAGTTATTCACAGATACGCAGTATTTT

v_gene: TRBV20-1
d_gene: .
j_gene: TRBJ1-1
abundance: .
CDR3aa: CSASASIAGVTEAFF
CDR3nt: TGCAGTGCCAGCGCCTCCATCGCAGGGGTCACTGAAGCTTTCTTT

v_gene: TRBV20-1
d_gene: .
j_gene: TRBJ1-2
abundance: few
CDR3aa: CSARVRGRSYGYTF
CDR3nt: TGCAGTGCTAGAGTCAGGGGCCGCAGCTATGGCTACACCTTC

v_gene: TRBV5-1
d_gene: TRBD1
j_gene: TRBJ1-1
abundance: many
CDR3aa: CASSPGQGAYTEAFF
CDR3nt: TGCGCCAGCAGCCCCGGACAGGGGGCGTACACTGAAGCTTTCTTT

v_gene: TRBV6-1
d_gene: .
j_gene: TRBJ1-2
abundance: .
CDR3aa: CASIPGTTAYGYTF
CDR3nt: TGTGCCAGCATACCTGGGACGACAGCCTATGGCTACACCTTC

v_gene: TRBV7-2
d_gene: .
j_gene: TRBJ2-3
abundance: .
CDR3aa: CASTIRGGTDTQYF
CDR3nt: TGTGCCAGCACCATACGAGGGGGCACAGATACGCAGTATTTT

v_gene: TRBV6-6
d_gene: .
j_gene: TRBJ1-2
abundance: .
CDR3aa: CASRRTVYGYTF
CDR3nt: TGTGCCAGCAGGCGGACGGTCTATGGCTACACCTTC

v_gene: TRBV11-2
d_gene: TRBD2
j_gene: TRBJ2-5
abundance: many
CDR3aa: CASSLIAGGRETQYF
CDR3nt: TGTGCCAGCAGCTTAATAGCGGGGGGACGGGAGACCCAGTACTTC